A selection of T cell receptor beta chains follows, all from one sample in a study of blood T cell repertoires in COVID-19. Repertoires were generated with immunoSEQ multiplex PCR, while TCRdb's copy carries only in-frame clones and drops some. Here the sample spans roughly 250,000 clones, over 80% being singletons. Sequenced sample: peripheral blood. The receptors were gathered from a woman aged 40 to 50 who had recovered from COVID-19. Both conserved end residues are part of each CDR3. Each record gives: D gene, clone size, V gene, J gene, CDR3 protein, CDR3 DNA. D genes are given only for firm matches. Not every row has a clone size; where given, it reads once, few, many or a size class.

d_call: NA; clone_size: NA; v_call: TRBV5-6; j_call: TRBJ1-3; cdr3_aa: CASSFYVVGNTIYF; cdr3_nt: TGTGCCAGCAGCTTCTACGTTGTAGGAAACACCATATATTTT
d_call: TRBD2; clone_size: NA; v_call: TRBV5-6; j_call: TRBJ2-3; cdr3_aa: CASSYYSGGHRNTQYF; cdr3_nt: TGTGCCAGCAGCTATTATAGCGGGGGTCATAGGAATACGCAGTATTTT
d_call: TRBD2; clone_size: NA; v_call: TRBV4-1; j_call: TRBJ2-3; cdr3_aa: CASRPGLAGVLATDTQYF; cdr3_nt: TGCGCCAGCAGACCTGGGTTAGCGGGGGTATTAGCCACAGATACGCAGTATTTT
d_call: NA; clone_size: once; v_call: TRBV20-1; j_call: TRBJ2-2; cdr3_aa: CSDGGPGELFF; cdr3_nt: TGCAGTGACGGGGGGCCCGGGGAGCTGTTTTTT
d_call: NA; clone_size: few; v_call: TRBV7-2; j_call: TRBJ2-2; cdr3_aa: CASSLAYRTGELFF; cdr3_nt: TGTGCCAGCAGCTTAGCGTACAGGACCGGGGAGCTGTTTTTT
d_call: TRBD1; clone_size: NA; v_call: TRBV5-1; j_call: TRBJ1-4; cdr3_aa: CASSLGQGTEKLFF; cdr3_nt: TGCGCCAGCAGCTTGGGACAGGGGACGGAAAAACTGTTTTTT
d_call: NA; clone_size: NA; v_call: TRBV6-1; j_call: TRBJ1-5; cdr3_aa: CASSEPGLNQPQHF; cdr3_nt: TGTGCCAGCAGTGAACCAGGGCTCAATCAGCCCCAGCATTTT
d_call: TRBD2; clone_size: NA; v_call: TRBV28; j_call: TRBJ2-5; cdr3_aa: CASTLYSGGARETQYF; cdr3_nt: TGTGCCAGCACCTTATACTCGGGGGGGGCGAGAGAGACCCAGTACTTC
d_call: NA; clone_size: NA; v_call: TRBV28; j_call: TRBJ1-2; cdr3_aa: CASNHYAGTPLNYGYTF; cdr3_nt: TGTGCCAGCAACCATTATGCCGGGACACCGCTCAACTATGGCTACACCTTC
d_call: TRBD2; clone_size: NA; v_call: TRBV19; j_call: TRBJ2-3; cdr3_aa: CASSILAGTQYF; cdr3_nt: TGTGCCAGTAGTATACTAGCGGGAACGCAGTATTTT
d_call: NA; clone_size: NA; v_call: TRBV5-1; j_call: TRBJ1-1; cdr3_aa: CASSPGGRGPAEAFF; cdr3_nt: TGCGCCAGCAGCCCGGGTGGCAGGGGACCGGCTGAAGCTTTCTTT
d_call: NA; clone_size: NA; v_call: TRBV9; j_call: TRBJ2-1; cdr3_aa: CASSPTPNSRYNEQFF; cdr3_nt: TGTGCCAGCAGCCCGACTCCCAATAGTAGATACAATGAGCAGTTCTTC
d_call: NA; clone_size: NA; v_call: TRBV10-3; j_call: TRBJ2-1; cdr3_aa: CAIRSDTKLGDEQFF; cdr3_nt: TGTGCCATCAGATCCGATACGAAACTAGGTGATGAGCAGTTCTTC
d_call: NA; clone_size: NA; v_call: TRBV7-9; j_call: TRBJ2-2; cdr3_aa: CASSLEPVANTGELFF; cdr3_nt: TGTGCCAGCAGCTTAGAGCCGGTCGCAAACACCGGGGAGCTGTTTTTT
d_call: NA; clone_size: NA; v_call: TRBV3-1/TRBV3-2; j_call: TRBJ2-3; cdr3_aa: CASSLLSSKDTQYF; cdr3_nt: TGTGCCAGCAGCCTCCTTTCTAGCAAAGATACGCAGTATTTT
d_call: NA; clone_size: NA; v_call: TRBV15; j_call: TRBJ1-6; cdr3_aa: CATSRASLAGSPLHF; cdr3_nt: TGTGCCACCAGCAGAGCATCTTTAGCGGGATCACCCCTCCACTTT
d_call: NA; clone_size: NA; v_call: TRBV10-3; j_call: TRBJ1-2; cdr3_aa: CAISELAGGPGYTF; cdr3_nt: TGTGCCATCAGTGAGTTGGCGGGTGGCCCTGGCTACACCTTC
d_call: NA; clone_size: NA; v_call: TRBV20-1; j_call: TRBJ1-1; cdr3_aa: CSAPRGSEAFF; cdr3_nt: TGCAGTGCCCCTAGGGGTTCTGAAGCTTTCTTT
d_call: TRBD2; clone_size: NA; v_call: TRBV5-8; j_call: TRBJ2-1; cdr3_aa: CASSRRGVDEQFF; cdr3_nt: TGTGCCAGCAGCAGGCGGGGGGTCGATGAGCAGTTCTTC
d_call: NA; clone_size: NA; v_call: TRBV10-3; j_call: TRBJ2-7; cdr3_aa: CAISDGWTDRYEQYF; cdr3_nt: TGTGCCATCAGTGATGGCTGGACTGATCGTTACGAGCAGTACTTC
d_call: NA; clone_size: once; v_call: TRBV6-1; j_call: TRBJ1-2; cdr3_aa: CASSEALRGIGYGYTF; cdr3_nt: TGTGCCAGCAGTGAAGCGCTTCGGGGAATCGGCTATGGCTACACCTTC
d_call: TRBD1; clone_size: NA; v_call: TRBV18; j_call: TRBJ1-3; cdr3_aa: CASSPGQGVRGNTIYF; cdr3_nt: TGTGCCAGCTCACCCGGACAGGGGGTGAGGGGAAACACCATATATTTT
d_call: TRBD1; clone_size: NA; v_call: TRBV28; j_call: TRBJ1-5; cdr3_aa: CASSIPDRDNQPQHF; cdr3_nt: TGTGCCAGCAGTATCCCCGACAGGGATAATCAGCCCCAGCATTTT
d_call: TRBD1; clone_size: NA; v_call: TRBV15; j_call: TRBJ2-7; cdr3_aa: CATSRAGQSSYEQYF; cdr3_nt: TGTGCCACCAGCAGAGCGGGACAGAGCTCCTACGAGCAGTACTTC
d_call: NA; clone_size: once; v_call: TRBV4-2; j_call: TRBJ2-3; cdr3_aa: CASSLTRDFTDTQYF; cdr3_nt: TGTGCCAGCAGCCTTACCCGGGACTTCACAGATACGCAGTATTTT
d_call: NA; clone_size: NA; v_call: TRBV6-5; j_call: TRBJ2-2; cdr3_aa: CASSLPGTGELFF; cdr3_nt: TGTGCCAGCAGTCTCCCGGGGACCGGGGAGCTGTTTTTT
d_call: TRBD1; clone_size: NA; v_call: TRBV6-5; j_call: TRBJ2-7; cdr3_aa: CASSSRDRSYEQYF; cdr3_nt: TGTGCCAGCAGTTCCCGGGACAGGAGCTACGAGCAGTACTTC
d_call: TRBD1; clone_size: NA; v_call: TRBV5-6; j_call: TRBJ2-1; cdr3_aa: CASQGAYNEQFF; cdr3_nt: TGCGCATCCCAGGGGGCATACAATGAGCAGTTCTTC
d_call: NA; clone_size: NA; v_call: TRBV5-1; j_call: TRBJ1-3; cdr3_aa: CASSLGDNGNTIYF; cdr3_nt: TGCGCCAGCAGCCTCGGGGACAACGGAAACACCATATATTTT
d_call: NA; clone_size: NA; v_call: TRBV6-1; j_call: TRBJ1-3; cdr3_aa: CASSEARRIPGNTIYF; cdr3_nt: TGTGCCAGCAGTGAAGCGCGGAGGATCCCCGGAAACACCATATATTTT
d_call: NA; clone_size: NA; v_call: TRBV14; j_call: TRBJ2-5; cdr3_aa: CASSINRETQYF; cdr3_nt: TGTGCCAGCAGTATTAATCGGGAGACCCAGTACTTC
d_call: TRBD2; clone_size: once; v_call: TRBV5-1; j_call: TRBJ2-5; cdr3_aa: CASSLDGGTIQETQYF; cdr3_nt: TGCGCCAGCAGCTTGGATGGTGGGACTATCCAAGAGACCCAGTACTTC
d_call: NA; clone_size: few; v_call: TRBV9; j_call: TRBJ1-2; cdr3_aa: CASSVGLAMGYGYTF; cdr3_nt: TGTGCCAGCAGCGTAGGTTTAGCGATGGGCTATGGCTACACCTTC
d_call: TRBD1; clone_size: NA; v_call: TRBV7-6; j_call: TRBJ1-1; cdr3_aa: CASGQGETEAFF; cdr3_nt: TGTGCCAGCGGGCAGGGGGAAACTGAAGCTTTCTTT
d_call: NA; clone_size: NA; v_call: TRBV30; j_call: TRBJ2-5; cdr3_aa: CAWSRLRPQETQYF; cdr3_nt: TGTGCCTGGAGTAGACTTCGGCCGCAAGAGACCCAGTACTTC
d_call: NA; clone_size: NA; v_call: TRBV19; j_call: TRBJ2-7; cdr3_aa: CASSITLADLSREQYF; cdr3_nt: TGTGCCAGTAGTATTACGCTGGCAGATCTTTCGAGGGAGCAGTACTTC
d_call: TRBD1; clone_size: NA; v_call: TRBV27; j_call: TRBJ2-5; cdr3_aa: CASSPGTATQETQYF; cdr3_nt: TGTGCCAGCAGTCCCGGGACAGCAACGCAAGAGACCCAGTACTTC
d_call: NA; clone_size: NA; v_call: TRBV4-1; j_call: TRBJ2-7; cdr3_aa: CASRSTEYSYEQYF; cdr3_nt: TGCGCCAGCAGAAGCACAGAGTATTCCTACGAGCAGTACTTC
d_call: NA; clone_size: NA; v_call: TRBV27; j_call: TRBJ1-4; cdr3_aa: CASSYSTNEKLFF; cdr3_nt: TGTGCCAGCAGCTATTCAACTAATGAAAAACTGTTTTTT
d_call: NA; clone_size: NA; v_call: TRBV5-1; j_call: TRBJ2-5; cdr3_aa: CASSPPQGETQYF; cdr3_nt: TGCGCCAGCAGCCCCCCCCAGGGCGAGACCCAGTACTTC
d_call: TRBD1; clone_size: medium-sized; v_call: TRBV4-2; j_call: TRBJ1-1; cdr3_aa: CASSQAGGRDEAFF; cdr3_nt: TGTGCCAGCAGCCAAGCAGGGGGCCGGGATGAAGCTTTCTTT
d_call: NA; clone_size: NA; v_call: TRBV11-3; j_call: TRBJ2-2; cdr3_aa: CAIGRATRNTGELFF; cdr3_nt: TGTGCCATCGGCAGGGCTACGAGAAACACCGGGGAGCTGTTTTTT
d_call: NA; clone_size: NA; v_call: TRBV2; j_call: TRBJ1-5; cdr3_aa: CASRFGQPQHF; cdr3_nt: TGTGCCAGCAGGTTTGGCCAGCCCCAGCATTTT
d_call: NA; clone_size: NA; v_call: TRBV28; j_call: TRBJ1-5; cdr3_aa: CASSLVPGKGPQHF; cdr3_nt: TGTGCCAGCAGTTTAGTCCCGGGGAAGGGGCCCCAGCATTTT
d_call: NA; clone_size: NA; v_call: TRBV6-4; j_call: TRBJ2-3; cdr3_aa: CASSAGRSSDTQYF; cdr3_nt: TGTGCCAGCAGTGCTGGCAGATCGTCCGATACGCAGTATTTT
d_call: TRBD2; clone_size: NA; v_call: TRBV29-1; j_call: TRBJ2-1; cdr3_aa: CSVAAQRGNNEQFF; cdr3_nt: TGCAGCGTTGCAGCCCAGCGGGGGAACAATGAGCAGTTCTTC
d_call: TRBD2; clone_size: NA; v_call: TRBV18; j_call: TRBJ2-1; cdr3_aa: CASSPRRAGANNEQFF; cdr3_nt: TGTGCCAGCTCACCACGGCGAGCGGGGGCTAACAATGAGCAGTTCTTC
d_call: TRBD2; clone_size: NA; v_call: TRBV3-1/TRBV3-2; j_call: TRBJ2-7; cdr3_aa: CASSPARGVGLYF; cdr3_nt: TGTGCCAGCAGCCCCGCTCGGGGGGTAGGTCTGTACTTC
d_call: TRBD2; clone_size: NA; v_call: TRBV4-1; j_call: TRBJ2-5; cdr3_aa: CASSVTSAGGKETQYF; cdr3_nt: TGCGCCAGCAGCGTCACTTCAGCGGGGGGAAAAGAGACCCAGTACTTC
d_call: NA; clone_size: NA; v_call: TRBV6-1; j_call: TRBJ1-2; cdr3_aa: CASSEGGPASSPIYGYTF; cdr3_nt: TGTGCCAGCAGTGAGGGGGGTCCTGCATCGTCTCCTATATATGGCTACACCTTC
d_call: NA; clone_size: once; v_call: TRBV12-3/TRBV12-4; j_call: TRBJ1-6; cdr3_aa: CASAVGARSPLHF; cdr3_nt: TGTGCCAGCGCGGTGGGGGCGAGATCACCCCTCCACTTT
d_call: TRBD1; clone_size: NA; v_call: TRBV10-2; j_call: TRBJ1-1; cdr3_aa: CASSSGTGLPEAFF; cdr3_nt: TGCGCCAGCAGTTCCGGGACAGGGTTGCCTGAAGCTTTCTTT